What follows are 2 T cell receptor beta chains derived from one specimen sequenced in a study of T cells in Graves' hyperthyroidism and ophthalmopathy. Amplified TCR beta CDR3 regions derived from RNA transcripts. RT-PCR in the first round (using the HTBI primer set) targeted the TCR CDR3. Via MiXCR, TCRdb re-called the multiplex PCR reads, giving one row per CDR3 protein. This table has a few hundred thousand distinct CDR3 sequences, 35% to 55% appearing once. The sequencing sample was made of peripheral blood or thyroid tissue (not recorded which). These receptors were collected from a woman between 18 and 29 years old with Graves' hyperthyroidism.

The chain employs TRBV14 and TRBJ2-1; 7 bases are shared with TRBD2. Germline assignment: CDR1 SGHDN and CDR2 FVKESK. Trimming took 6 bases from V and 6 from J; bases not matched to a gene: 5. The CDR3 contains 13 residues. CDR3 DNA sequence: TGTGCCAGCAGTCGTACTAGCGCCAATGAGCAGTTCTTC. Its protein product is CASSRTSANEQFF.

The table lists this clonotype with many counts. The chain combines TRBV10-3 with TRBJ2-7, with TRBD2 matching 9 bases. The CDR3 covers 14 residues. V lost 10 bases and J lost 2; bases outside the gene matches: 9. The germline V gene encodes CDR1 ENHRY and CDR2 SYGVKD. The CDR3 is CATGGTSPAYEQYF. CDR3 nucleotide sequence: TGTGCCACCGGCGGGACTAGCCCAGCCTACGAGCAGTACTTC.